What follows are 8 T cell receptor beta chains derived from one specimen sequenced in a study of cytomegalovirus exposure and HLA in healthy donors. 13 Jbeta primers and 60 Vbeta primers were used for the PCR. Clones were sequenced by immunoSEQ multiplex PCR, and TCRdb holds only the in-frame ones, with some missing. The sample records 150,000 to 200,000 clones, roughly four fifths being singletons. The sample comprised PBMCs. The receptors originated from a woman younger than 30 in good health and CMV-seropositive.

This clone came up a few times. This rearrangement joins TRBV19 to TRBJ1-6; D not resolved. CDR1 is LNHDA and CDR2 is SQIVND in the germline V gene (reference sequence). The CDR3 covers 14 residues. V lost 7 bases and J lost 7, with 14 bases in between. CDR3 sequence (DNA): TGTGCCAGTAAGGCTTCAGGCGCAAATTCACCCCTCCACTTT. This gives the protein CASKASGANSPLHF.

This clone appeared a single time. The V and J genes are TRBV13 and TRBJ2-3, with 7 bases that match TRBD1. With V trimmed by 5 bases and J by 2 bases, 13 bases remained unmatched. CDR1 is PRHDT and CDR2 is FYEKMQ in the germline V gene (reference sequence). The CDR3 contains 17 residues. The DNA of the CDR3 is TGTGCCAGCAGCGCTACTGGACAGGCGACTAACACAGATACGCAGTATTTT. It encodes CASSATGQATNTDTQYF.

The CDR3 loop reads CASSPLSTQYF. The CDR3 nucleotides are TGTGCCAGCAGCCCTCTTTCCACGCAGTATTTT. V usage is TRBV7-2 and J usage is TRBJ2-3; D ambiguous. V lost 5 bases and J lost 9, with 9 bases in between. The CDR3 runs to 11 residues. In germline, CDR1 is SGHTA, CDR2 FQGNSA.

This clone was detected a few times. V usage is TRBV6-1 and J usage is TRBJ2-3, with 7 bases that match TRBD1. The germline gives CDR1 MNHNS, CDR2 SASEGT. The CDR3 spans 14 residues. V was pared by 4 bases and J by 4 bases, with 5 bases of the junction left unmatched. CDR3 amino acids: CASSGATGSDTQYF. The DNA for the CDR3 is TGTGCCAGCAGTGGGGCGACAGGGTCAGATACGCAGTATTTT.

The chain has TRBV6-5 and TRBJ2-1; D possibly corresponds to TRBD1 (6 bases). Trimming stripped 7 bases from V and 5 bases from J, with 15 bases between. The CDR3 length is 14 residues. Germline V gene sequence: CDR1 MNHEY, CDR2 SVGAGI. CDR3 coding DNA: TGTGCCAGCATGAATTGGCAGGGGAACAATGAGCAGTTCTTC. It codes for CASMNWQGNNEQFF.

As DNA, the CDR3 is TGTGCCAGCATTCCCGGGACAGGGAACACCGGGGAGCTGTTTTTT. Translating it yields CASIPGTGNTGELFF. The chain recombines TRBV2 with TRBJ2-2; 8 positions match TRBD1. The CDR3 has 15 residues. CDR1 is SNHLY and CDR2 is FYNNEI in the germline V gene. The J segment lost 1 base and the V segment lost 7 bases, leaving 5 bases of the junction unmatched.

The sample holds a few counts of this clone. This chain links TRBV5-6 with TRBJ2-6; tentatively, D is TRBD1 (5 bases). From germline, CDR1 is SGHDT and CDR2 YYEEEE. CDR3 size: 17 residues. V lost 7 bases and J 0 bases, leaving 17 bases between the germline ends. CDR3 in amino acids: CASHGRTMSSGANVLTF. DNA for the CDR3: TGTGCCAGCCACGGCCGGACAATGAGCTCTGGGGCCAACGTCCTGACTTTC.

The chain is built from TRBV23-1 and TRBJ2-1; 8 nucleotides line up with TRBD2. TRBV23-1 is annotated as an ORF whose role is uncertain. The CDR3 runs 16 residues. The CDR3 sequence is CTTVFSGGLQLNEQFF. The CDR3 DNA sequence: TGCACCACAGTCTTCTCGGGGGGGCTCCAATTAAATGAGCAGTTCTTC.